The entry below gives a single T cell receptor beta chain sequence along with its context. Here immunoSEQ multiplex PCR was the method, and the copy in TCRdb shows in-frame clones only, minus some. The sample lists roughly 2,300,000 clones; just under 95% were seen once. This sample was included in a study of shared clonotypes between healthy human individuals. This TCR was sampled from a man between 18 and 29 years old in good health. Some clones in this sample may be carry-over from other donors' samples. The specimen was naive CD4+ T cells from PBMCs. The subset is: CD45RA+ positively selected.

In DNA form, the CDR3 reads TGTGCCTGGGGGAGGACAGGCCAAGAGACCCAGTACTTC. This translates into CAWGRTGQETQYF. The chain combines TRBV30 with TRBJ2-5, with D possibly matching TRBD1 (7 bases). V gave up 5 bases and J gave up 1 base, with 11 bases separating them. In germline, CDR1 is GTSNPN, CDR2 SVGIG (reference sequence). The CDR3 contains 13 residues.